This T cell receptor beta chain was observed in a study of post-analysis software for immune sequencing data. The germline CDR1 and CDR2 sequences are ENHRY and SYGVKD. The V segment lost 10 bases and the J segment 0 bases; nucleotides outside the gene matches: 6. The CDR3 consists of 14 residues. Study-wide results and limits: Higher frequency in patients than in controls was seen for roughly five TRBV segments, with TRBV5-6, TRBV5-1 and TRBV20-1 among them.

With respect to this clonotype: As yet, its antigen is unknown.

Unique molecular identifiers were built into the TCR beta cDNA libraries. TCRdb re-called the PCR reads with MiXCR, one entry per CDR3 protein. Of about 620,000 distinct CDR3 sequences in the sample, roughly 40% were seen once. The chain recombines TRBV10-3 with TRBJ2-7, with 10 positions matching TRBD2. The receptor comes from a girl aged 10 to 17 with multiple sclerosis. Source material: blood. This CDR3 is CATTSGDNSYEQYF. The CDR3, as DNA: TGTGCCACTACTAGCGGGGATAACTCCTACGAGCAGTACTTC.